Below are 26 T cell receptor beta chains sequenced from a single sample in a study of blood T cell repertoires in COVID-19. Assay used: immunoSEQ multiplex PCR; TCRdb lists only in-frame clones, some missing. The sample lists approximately 25,000 clones; more than 75% were seen once. Sequencing was performed on peripheral blood. The source is a human donor in a cohort sampled during active COVID-19.

The rearrangement joins TRBV7-2 to TRBJ2-1; 14 bases are a match to TRBD2. Looked up from germline, CDR1 is SGHTA and CDR2 is FQGNSA. J lost 8 bases, V lost 7 bases, and 7 bases had no gene match. CDR3 length equals 15 residues. CDR3 in DNA: TGTGCCAGCATGACTAGCGGGGGGGCCGGGCATGAGCAGTTCTTC. It translates to CASMTSGGAGHEQFF.

Note on this clone: An end of the junction does not agree with germline; a read error may underlie this. The chain is built from TRBV28 and TRBJ1-3; D is unclear. Germline V gives CDR1 MDHEN, CDR2 SYDVKM. The CDR3 runs 14 residues. This chain's CDR3 is CASSLRRHLTPRNF. The CDR3 DNA follows: TGTGCCAGCAGTTTAAGACGCCACCTAACTCCCAGGAATTTT.

The chain uses TRBV7-8 and TRBJ2-5, with 8 bases aligning to TRBD1. The CDR3 sequence is 15 residues long. The V segment lost 4 bases and the J segment 2 bases; nucleotides outside the gene matches: 6. Germline CDR1 is SGHVS and CDR2 is FQNEAQ. In DNA form, the CDR3 reads TGTGCCAGCAGCTCCCAGGGGGCCTTTCAAGAGACCCAGTACTTC. Translated, it gives CASSSQGAFQETQYF.

The chain combines TRBV5-5 with TRBJ1-5, with D hard to call. Germline V lookup: CDR1 SGHKS, CDR2 YYEKEE (reference sequence). V shed 3 bases and J shed 4 bases, with 17 bases lying between them. The CDR3 contains 16 residues. The CDR3 nucleotides are TGTGCCAGCAGCTCGACCGGGCGGGTTGGGAATCAGCCCCAGCATTTT. This translates into CASSSTGRVGNQPQHF.

The chain combines TRBV9 with TRBJ2-7, with 11 bases identical to TRBD2. The V and J ends lost 4 bases and 4 bases, in that order; junction bases with no gene match: 7. The CDR3 loop spans 15 amino acids. Germline V gene sequence: CDR1 SGDLS, CDR2 YYNGEE. CDR3 in amino acids: CASSMGVAGGYEQYF. The CDR3 DNA follows: TGTGCCAGCAGCATGGGAGTAGCGGGGGGGTACGAGCAGTACTTC.

The chain carries TRBV7-8 and TRBJ2-3; TRBD2 agrees at 12 bases. Germline CDR1 and CDR2: SGHVS and FQNEAQ. The CDR3 runs to 17 residues. The trim removed 5 bases at V and 7 bases at J, leaving 13 bases unmatched. CDR3 in DNA: TGTGCCAGCAGCCCGAGGACTAGCGGGGCCTTAGTGAATACGCAGTATTTT. Its translation: CASSPRTSGALVNTQYF.

The CDR3 here is CASRSKTGNYGYTF. CDR3 DNA sequence: TGTGCCAGCAGGTCGAAGACAGGGAACTATGGCTACACCTTC. The rearrangement links TRBV6-5 to TRBJ1-2; 7 bases are shared with TRBD1. This CDR3 has 14 amino acids. Germline CDR1 reads MNHEY; CDR2 reads SVGAGI. The ends lost 6 bases at V and 2 bases at J; junction bases unmatched: 6.

The chain combines TRBV2 with TRBJ1-5; 8 bases are a match to TRBD1. The germline CDR1 and CDR2 sequences are SNHLY and FYNNEI. The CDR3 runs to 15 residues. Trimming removed 4 bases from V and 4 bases from J; junction bases left unmatched: 6. The CDR3 here is CASSVQGVGNQPQHF. The CDR3 DNA reads as TGTGCCAGCAGTGTACAGGGGGTAGGAAATCAGCCCCAGCATTTT.

The genes are TRBV4-3 and TRBJ2-7; the match to TRBD1 covers 9 bases. Trimming took 4 bases from V and 2 from J; bases not matched to a gene: 3. In germline, CDR1 is LGHNA, CDR2 YSLEER. The CDR3 has 14 amino acids. CDR3 amino acids: CASSRGTGTYEQYF. CDR3 DNA sequence: TGCGCCAGCAGCCGGGGGACAGGGACCTACGAGCAGTACTTC.

The gene calls are TRBV9 and TRBJ2-1, with 7 bases matching TRBD2. V was clipped by 3 bases and J by 9 bases; unmatched bases: 0. Germline V gene lookup returns CDR1 SGDLS and CDR2 YYNGEE. CDR3 length: 11 amino acids. CDR3 sequence (DNA): TGTGCCAGCAGCGGCGGGGGTGAGCAGTTCTTC. Its translation: CASSGGGEQFF.

The chain employs TRBV2 and TRBJ1-6; TRBD1 aligns across 7 bases. Germline V gives CDR1 SNHLY, CDR2 FYNNEI. The CDR3 consists of 15 residues. V shed 8 bases, J shed 7 bases, and the junction held 11 bases outside the gene matches. The CDR3 region has the DNA TGTGCCAGCCTGGGACAGCGGCCAATAAATTCACCCCTCCACTTT. Translating it yields CASLGQRPINSPLHF. The variable domain in full, completed from reference TRBV2 and TRBJ1-6, reads EPEVTQTPSHQVTQMGQEVILRCVPISNHLYFYWYRQILGQKVEFLVSFYNNEISEKSEIFDDQFSVERPDGSNFTLKIRSTKLEDSAMYFCASLGQRPINSPLHFGNGTRLTVT.

The CDR3 reads CASSLRQVVTEAFF. The CDR3, as DNA: TGTGCCAGCAGTCTACGACAGGTAGTGACTGAAGCTTTCTTT. This chain uses TRBV6-5 with TRBJ1-1, with D maybe TRBD1 (6 bases). The CDR3 contains 14 residues. Trimming shortened V by 5 bases and J by 5 bases, and 15 bases separated the two germline ends. The V gene's germline CDR1 is MNHEY and CDR2 SVGAGI.

As DNA, the CDR3 is TGTGCCATCAGTGAGGGAGGGGACCACGAGCAGTACTTC. This sequence encodes CAISEGGDHEQYF. The chain links TRBV10-3 to TRBJ2-7; D might be TRBD2 (6 bases). With 2 bases removed from V and 5 bases from J, the gap between germline ends came to 10 bases. This CDR3 contains 13 residues. Germline values: CDR1 ENHRY, CDR2 SYGVKD.

The chain joins TRBV20-1 to TRBJ2-3; 7 positions match TRBD1. The trim removed 6 bases at V and 5 bases at J, leaving 2 bases unmatched. Germline CDR1 and CDR2: DFQATT and SNEGSKA (reference sequence). This CDR3 has 11 amino acids. The CDR3 loop is CSAAGGDTQYF. CDR3 DNA sequence: TGCAGTGCAGCAGGGGGAGATACGCAGTATTTT.

In its sample, this clone was seen a few times. The genes are TRBV6-2 or TRBV6-3 and TRBJ2-2, with D tentatively TRBD2 (5 bases). CDR3 size: 15 residues. Trimming removed 2 bases from V and 2 bases from J, with 9 bases in between. Per the germline V gene, CDR1 is MNHEY and CDR2 is SVGEGT. For the CDR3, the DNA is TGTGCCAGCAGTTACAGACGGGGAAACACCGGGGAGCTGTTTTTT. Protein sequence: CASSYRRGNTGELFF.

V is TRBV6-2 or TRBV6-3 and J is TRBJ2-1; TRBD1 matches 8 bases. CDR1 and CDR2 (germline): MNHEY, SVGEGT. The ends lost 0 bases at V and 6 bases at J; junction bases unmatched: 13. The CDR3 totals 18 residues. CDR3 coding DNA: TGTGCCAGCAGTTACTCCCGAACCGACAGGGGTCGTACCAATGAGCAGTTCTTC. It yields the protein CASSYSRTDRGRTNEQFF.

V usage is TRBV6-5 and J usage is TRBJ1-5, with 7 bases identical to TRBD1. Germline assignment: CDR1 MNHEY and CDR2 SVGAGI. The V gene end was trimmed by 6 bases and the J gene end by 5 bases; junction bases not matched to a gene: 4. The CDR3 has 13 amino acids. The CDR3 sequence is CASSPTGDQPQHF. The CDR3 nucleotides are TGTGCCAGCAGCCCCACAGGGGATCAGCCCCAGCATTTT.

The gene calls are TRBV11-2 and TRBJ1-2, with D unresolved. This CDR3 has 13 residues. Trimming took off 0 bases at V and 7 bases at J, with 9 bases between the two ends. From germline, CDR1 is SGHAT and CDR2 FQNNGV. The CDR3, as DNA: TGTGCCAGCAGCTTAGAACCGGGGAGTGGCTACACCTTC. Translating gives CASSLEPGSGYTF.

This clone has a handful of counts. The chain employs TRBV30 and TRBJ1-2; a possible D gene is TRBD1 (5 bases). Germline CDR1 GTSNPN, CDR2 SVGIG (reference sequence). CDR3 length: 12 residues. Deletions cut 8 bases from V and 7 bases from J, with 17 bases between. The CDR3 reads CARDLREGGYTF. The CDR3 DNA sequence: TGTGCCCGGGACCTCAGGGAGGGTGGCTACACCTTC. Drawing the rest from reference TRBV30 and TRBJ1-2, the complete variable domain is SQTIHQWPATLVQPVGSPLSLECTVEGTSNPNLYWYRQAAGRGLQLLFYSVGIGQISSEVPQNLSASRPQDRQFILSSKKLLLSDSGFYLCARDLREGGYTFGSGTRLTVV.

This chain uses TRBV20-1 with TRBJ1-2; possible D gene TRBD1, 5 bases. Germline loops: CDR1 DFQATT, CDR2 SNEGSKA (reference sequence). The V end lost 2 bases, the J end lost 7 bases, and 8 bases lay between the germline ends. The CDR3 sequence is 11 residues long. CDR3 DNA: TGCAGTGCTAGACAGGGAACTGGCTACACCTTC. This translates into CSARQGTGYTF.

The rearrangement uses TRBV6-4 and TRBJ2-6; no reliable D call. Looked up from germline, CDR1 is MRHNA and CDR2 is SNTAGT. This CDR3 is built from 15 residues. V lost 6 bases and J lost 0, with 9 bases in between. DNA of the CDR3: TGTGCCAGCAGCCCCGACATCTCTGGGGCCAACGTCCTGACTTTC. The encoded protein is CASSPDISGANVLTF.

This rearrangement joins TRBV28 to TRBJ1-1; D gene unclear. With 3 bases removed from V and 4 bases from J, the gap between germline ends came to 6 bases. The CDR3 has 12 amino acids. In germline, CDR1 is MDHEN, CDR2 SYDVKM. CDR3 sequence reads: CASSFPPTEAFF. The CDR3 DNA follows: TGTGCCAGCAGTTTTCCTCCCACTGAAGCTTTCTTT.

The genes are TRBV7-2 and TRBJ1-5, with D unclear. The CDR3 length is 17 residues. Between the trimmed V and J ends, which lost 1 base and 4 bases, there was a span of 17 bases. Germline V gene lookup returns CDR1 SGHTA and CDR2 FQGNSA. CDR3 sequence: CASSLEPRLTGNQPQHF. The DNA for the CDR3 is TGTGCCAGCAGCTTAGAACCCCGCCTCACCGGGAATCAGCCCCAGCATTTT.

The chain combines TRBV11-2 with TRBJ2-7; 9 bases are shared with TRBD1. Germline CDR1 is SGHAT and CDR2 is FQNNGV. This CDR3 region has 16 residues. J lost 6 bases, V lost 0 bases, and 9 bases had no gene match. CDR3: CASSLEDRGTRAEQYF. CDR3 in DNA: TGTGCCAGCAGCTTAGAGGACAGGGGTACGAGGGCCGAGCAGTACTTC.

The chain combines TRBV7-9 with TRBJ1-1, with a weak D call TRBD1 (6 bases). The CDR3 consists of 11 residues. CDR1 and CDR2 (germline): SEHNR, FQNEAQ (reference sequence). V lost 2 bases and J lost 10, with 8 bases in between. The CDR3 region has the DNA TGTGCCAGCAGCTTAAACAGGGTAGCTTTCTTT. This codes for CASSLNRVAFF.

This clone was counted a single time. The chain links TRBV5-1 to TRBJ2-3, with 7 nucleotides matching TRBD1. The CDR3 has 14 residues. Germline V lookup: CDR1 SGHRS, CDR2 YFSETQ. J was trimmed by 1 base and V by 3 bases; bases with no gene match: 2. This CDR3 reads CASSSGQRTDTQYF. The CDR3, as DNA: TGCGCCAGCAGCTCGGGACAGCGCACAGATACGCAGTATTTT.